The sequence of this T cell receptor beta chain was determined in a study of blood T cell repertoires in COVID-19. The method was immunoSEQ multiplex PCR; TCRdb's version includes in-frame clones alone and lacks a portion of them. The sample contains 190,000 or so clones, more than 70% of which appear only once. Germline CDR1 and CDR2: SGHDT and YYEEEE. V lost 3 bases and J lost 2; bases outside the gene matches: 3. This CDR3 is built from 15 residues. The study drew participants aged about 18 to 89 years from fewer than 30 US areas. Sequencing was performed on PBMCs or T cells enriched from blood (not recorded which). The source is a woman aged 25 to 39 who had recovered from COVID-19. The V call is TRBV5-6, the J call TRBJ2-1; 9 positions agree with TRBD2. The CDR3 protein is CASSSTSGTYNEQFF. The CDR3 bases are TGTGCCAGCAGCTCGACTAGCGGTACCTACAATGAGCAGTTCTTC.